This T cell receptor (beta chain) was identified in a study of shared clonotypes between healthy human individuals (dated by TCRdb to about 2020). Concerning the study at large: A few men and two women, aged 18 to 49 years, made up the cohort. Libraries were prepared and TCR repertoires were sequenced by different laboratories using diverse techniques, in order to increase sequencing depth and limit assay-specific biases. The study deeply sequenced blood TCR repertoires of about 5 healthy adults to estimate repertoire size and the extent of clonotype sharing between individuals. Leukapheresis yielded between about 0.94 and 9.5 billion PBMCs per donor. What the research found in general, with its limitations: Sampling was restricted to blood, and TCR repertoires in tissue are likely to differ from TCR repertoires in blood. Pairwise subsampling led to the expectation that sequencing depth would affect the degree of clonotype sharing among donors. Because the study included only a small number of donors, the genetic and exposure-history diversity represented was limited.

Using the deep immunoSEQ assay, multiplex PCR amplified TCR CDR3 regions from genomic DNA. For each cell subset, the extracted genomic DNA was distributed evenly across all wells of several immunoSEQ 96-well plates, and each plate served as one replicate. Each replicate PCR for unsorted PBMC received roughly 300 ng genomic DNA, equal to 25,000 to 30,000 T cell genomes. Genomic DNA from unsorted PBMC was sequenced over ten immunoSEQ deep assay plates. The purified libraries were quantified using a Qubit 3.0 fluorometer, sized with a Bioanalyzer 2100, and then quantified again using the KAPA Library Quantification kit. A separate single-read 150-cycle Illumina NextSeq 550 flow cell was used to sequence each immunoSEQ 96-well plate. The study's own analysis went as follows. Because the immunoSEQ output included only junctional sequences and no quality scores, the filtering could not be the same as the filtering used for full-length reads. Sequences were annotated with PyIR, a Python wrapper for IgBLAST v1.9, and V/J genes and CDR3 were assigned using IMGT germline references. Reads with weak V/J assignments (E-value above 1e-6), missing CDR3, stop codons, out-of-frame junctions, or ambiguous translated residues were removed. V3J clonotypes were defined by identical inferred V gene, J gene, and CDR3 amino acid sequence. To compute the percentage overlap between repertoires, the number of shared unique clonotypes was divided by the size of the smaller repertoire. Richness of each repertoire was evaluated using RTK rarefaction, the Chao1 estimator, and Recon v2.1 estimates of unobserved clonotypes. Entries here come from immuneACCESS through TCRdb and include only in-frame sequences with V and J called. Some clones fail to appear in such tables; in the studies checked, an unresolved V gene covers under half of the shortfall, and the cause of the remainder is unknown. V, J and clone size were drawn from that table, and D and trimming were deduced from the DNA. Recorded for this sample are 550,000 to 600,000 clones; roughly 79% of them occurred a single time. The ten largest clones take up 12% of the sample.

Note on this clone: Its antigen specificity is not known. It has no much larger one-base neighbor in the sample; base qualities were not kept.

V is cut by 6 bases and J by 4 bases, and the space between the germline ends is 19 bases. Including the terminal cysteine and phenylalanine, the CDR3 comprises 15 residues. Solely the CDR3 DNA is kept, with 45 bases framed from the first base. CDR1 and CDR2 are drawn from the germline V gene (reference sequence): SGHKS, YYEKEE. The donors were healthy, HIV-negative adults with no recently reported acute infections or vaccinations. All donors were Caucasian adults living in Nashville, Tennessee, USA. For unsorted samples, roughly 86 million PBMCs were counted and genomic DNA was extracted with the QIAamp DNA Blood Mini kit. Blood was collected by leukapheresis, and PBMCs were isolated by Ficoll-Histopaque density gradient centrifugation and then cryopreserved in liquid nitrogen vapor phase.

The chain was built from TRBV5-5 and TRBJ1-2; a weak D assignment points to TRBD1 (5 bases agree). The origin of this receptor is a woman aged 40 to 55 in good health. Some clones in this sample may be carry-over from other donors' samples. The sequenced material came from PBMCs. The DNA sequence is as follows: TGTGCCAGCACCCCTCTGGGGGATGAAGGCTATGGCTACACCTTC. Its amino acids are CASTPLGDEGYGYTF.